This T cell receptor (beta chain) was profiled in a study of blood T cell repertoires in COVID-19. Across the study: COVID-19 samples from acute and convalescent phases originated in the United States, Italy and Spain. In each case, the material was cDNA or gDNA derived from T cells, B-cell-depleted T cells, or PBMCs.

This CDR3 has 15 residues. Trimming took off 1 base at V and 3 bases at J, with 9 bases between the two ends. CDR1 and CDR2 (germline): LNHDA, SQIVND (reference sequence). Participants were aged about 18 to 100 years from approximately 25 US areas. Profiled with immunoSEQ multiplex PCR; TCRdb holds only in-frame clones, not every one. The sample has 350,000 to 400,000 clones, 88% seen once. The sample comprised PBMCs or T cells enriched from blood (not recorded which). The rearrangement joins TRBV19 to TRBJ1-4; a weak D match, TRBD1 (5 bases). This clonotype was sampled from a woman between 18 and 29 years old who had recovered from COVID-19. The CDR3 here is CASSIAGVPNEKLFF. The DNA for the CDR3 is TGTGCCAGTAGTATAGCGGGGGTGCCTAATGAAAAACTGTTTTTT.